This record looks at one T cell receptor (beta chain) sequence and its context. Its antigen is not known. The data are from a study of T cell responses to AZD1222 COVID-19 vaccine. General study points: Elevations in Spike-specific TCR breadth and depth followed administration of two AZD1222 doses. The donors showed a predominance of white British ancestry and of females, with possible underestimation of clonal diversity. Seropositive AZD1222 recipients at baseline numbered only five or six. Every sample of the repertoires postdated the peak T cell response.

The method was immunoSEQ multiplex PCR; TCRdb's version includes in-frame clones alone and lacks a portion of them. This sample yields about 160,000 clones, of which roughly 94% are seen a single time; about 4% belongs to the top ten. Germline lookup yields CDR1 MNHEY and CDR2 SVGAGI. The CDR3 is made up of 15 amino acids. Trimming removed 5 bases from V and 3 bases from J, with 14 bases in between. Sequencing was performed on peripheral blood, taken on day 0 of MenACWY control vaccination. The chain couples TRBV6-5 to TRBJ1-5, with D unclear. The TCR was taken from an adult in good health. DNA of the CDR3: TGTGCCAGCAGTCGCACCCGTTCGGACAATCAGCCCCAGCATTTT. Encoded protein: CASSRTRSDNQPQHF.